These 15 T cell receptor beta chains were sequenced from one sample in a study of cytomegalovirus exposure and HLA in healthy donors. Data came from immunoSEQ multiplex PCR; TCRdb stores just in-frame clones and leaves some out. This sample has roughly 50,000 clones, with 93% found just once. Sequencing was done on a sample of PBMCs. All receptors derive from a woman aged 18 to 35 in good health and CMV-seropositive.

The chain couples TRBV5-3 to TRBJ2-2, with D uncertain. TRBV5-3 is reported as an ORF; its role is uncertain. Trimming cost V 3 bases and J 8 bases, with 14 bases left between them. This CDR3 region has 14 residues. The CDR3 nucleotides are TGTGCCAGAAGCTGTTTGGAGACCCGGGGGGAGCTGTTTTTT. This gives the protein CARSCLETRGELFF.

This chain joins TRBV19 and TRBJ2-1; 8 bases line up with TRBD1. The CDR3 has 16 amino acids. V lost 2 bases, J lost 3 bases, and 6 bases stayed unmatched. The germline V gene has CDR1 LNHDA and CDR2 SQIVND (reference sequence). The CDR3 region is CASSISRTGSYNEQFF. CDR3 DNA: TGTGCCAGTAGTATATCCCGGACAGGGAGCTACAATGAGCAGTTCTTC.

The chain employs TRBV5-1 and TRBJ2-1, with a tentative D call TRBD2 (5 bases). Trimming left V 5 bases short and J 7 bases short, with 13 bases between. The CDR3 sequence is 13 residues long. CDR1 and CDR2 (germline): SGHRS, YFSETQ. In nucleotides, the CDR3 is TGCGCCAGCAGGGCGGGTAAAGAAAATGAGCAGTTCTTC. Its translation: CASRAGKENEQFF.

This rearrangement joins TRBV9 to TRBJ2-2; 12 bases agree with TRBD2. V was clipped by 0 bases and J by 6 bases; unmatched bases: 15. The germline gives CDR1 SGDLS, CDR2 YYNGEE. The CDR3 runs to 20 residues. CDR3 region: CASSVEPLPLAGGRAGELFF. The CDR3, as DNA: TGTGCCAGCAGCGTAGAACCCTTACCTCTAGCGGGGGGGCGGGCCGGGGAGCTGTTTTTT.

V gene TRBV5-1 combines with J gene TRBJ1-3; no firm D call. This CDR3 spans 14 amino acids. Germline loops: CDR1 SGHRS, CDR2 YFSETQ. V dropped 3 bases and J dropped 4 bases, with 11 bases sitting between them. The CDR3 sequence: CASSSEGAGNTIYF. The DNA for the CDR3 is TGCGCCAGCAGCTCGGAGGGTGCGGGAAACACCATATATTTT.

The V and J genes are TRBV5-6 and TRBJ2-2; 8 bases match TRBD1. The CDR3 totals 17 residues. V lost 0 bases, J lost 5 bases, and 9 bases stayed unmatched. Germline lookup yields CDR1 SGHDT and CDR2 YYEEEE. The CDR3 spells CASSLVRGTGRTGELFF. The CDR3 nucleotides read TGTGCCAGCAGCTTGGTCAGGGGGACAGGACGAACCGGGGAGCTGTTTTTT.

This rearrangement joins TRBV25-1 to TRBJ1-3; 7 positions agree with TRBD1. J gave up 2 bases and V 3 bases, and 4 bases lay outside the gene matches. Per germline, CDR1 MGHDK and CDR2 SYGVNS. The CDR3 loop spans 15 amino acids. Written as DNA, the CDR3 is TGTGCCAGCAGTGATACAGGGGAGCCTGGAAACACCATATATTTT. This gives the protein CASSDTGEPGNTIYF.

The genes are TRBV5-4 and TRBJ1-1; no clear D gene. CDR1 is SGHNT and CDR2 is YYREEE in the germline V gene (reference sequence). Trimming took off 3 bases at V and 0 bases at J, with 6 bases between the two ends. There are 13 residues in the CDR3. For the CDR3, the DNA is TGTGCCAGCAGCTCTACAGTGAACACTGAAGCTTTCTTT. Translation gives CASSSTVNTEAFF. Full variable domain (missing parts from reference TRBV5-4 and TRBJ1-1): ETGVTQSPTHLIKTRGQQVTLRCSSQSGHNTVSWYQQALGQGPQFIFQYYREEENGRGNFPPRFSGLQFPNYSSELNVNALELDDSALYLCASSSTVNTEAFFGQGTRLTVV.

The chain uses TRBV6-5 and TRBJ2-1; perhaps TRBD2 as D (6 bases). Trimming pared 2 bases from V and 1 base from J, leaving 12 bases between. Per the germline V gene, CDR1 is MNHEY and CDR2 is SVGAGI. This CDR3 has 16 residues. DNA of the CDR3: TGTGCCAGCAGTTACGGAGGGGCGGGGTCCTACAATGAGCAGTTCTTC. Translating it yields CASSYGGAGSYNEQFF.

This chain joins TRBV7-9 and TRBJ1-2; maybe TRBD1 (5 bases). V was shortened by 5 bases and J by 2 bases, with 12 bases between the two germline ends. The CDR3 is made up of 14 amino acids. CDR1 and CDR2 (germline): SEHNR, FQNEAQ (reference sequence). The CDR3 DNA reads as TGTGCCAGCAGCCCGAGACAGCTGAACTATGGCTACACCTTC. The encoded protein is CASSPRQLNYGYTF.

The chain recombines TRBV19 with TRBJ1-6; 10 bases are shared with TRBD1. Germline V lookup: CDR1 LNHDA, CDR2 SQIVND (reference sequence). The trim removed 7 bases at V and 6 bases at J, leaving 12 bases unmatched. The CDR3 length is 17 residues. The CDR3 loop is CASMDPAGQGTNSPLHF. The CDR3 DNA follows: TGTGCCAGTATGGACCCGGCGGGACAGGGGACTAATTCACCCCTCCACTTT.

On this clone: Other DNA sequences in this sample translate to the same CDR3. As DNA, the CDR3 is TGTGCCAGCAGGACAGGGGGGTATGGCTACACCTTC. Protein sequence: CASRTGGYGYTF. The chain recombines TRBV6-5 with TRBJ1-2; 9 bases map to TRBD1. Germline V gene sequence: CDR1 MNHEY, CDR2 SVGAGI. Trimming took 6 bases from V and 5 from J; bases not matched to a gene: 1. The CDR3 length is 12 residues.

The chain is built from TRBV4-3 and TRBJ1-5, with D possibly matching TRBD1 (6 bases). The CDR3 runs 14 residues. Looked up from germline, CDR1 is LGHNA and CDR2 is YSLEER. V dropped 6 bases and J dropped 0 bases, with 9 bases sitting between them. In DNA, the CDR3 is TGCGCCAGCAGTCGGACAGCTAGCAATCAGCCCCAGCATTTT. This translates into CASSRTASNQPQHF.

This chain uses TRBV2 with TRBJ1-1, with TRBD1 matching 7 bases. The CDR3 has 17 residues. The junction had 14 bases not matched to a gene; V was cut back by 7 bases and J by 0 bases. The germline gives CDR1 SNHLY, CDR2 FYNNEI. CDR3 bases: TGTGCCAGCACAGAGACAGGGAGATTAGGAGTGAACACTGAAGCTTTCTTT. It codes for CASTETGRLGVNTEAFF.

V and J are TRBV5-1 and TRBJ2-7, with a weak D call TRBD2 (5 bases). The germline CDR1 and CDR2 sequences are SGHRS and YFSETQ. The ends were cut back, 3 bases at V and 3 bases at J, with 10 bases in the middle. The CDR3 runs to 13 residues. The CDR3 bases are TGCGCCAGCAGCTACCTCGGGGACTACGAGCAGTACTTC. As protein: CASSYLGDYEQYF. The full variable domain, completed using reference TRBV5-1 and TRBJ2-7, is KAGVTQTPRYLIKTRGQQVTLSCSPISGHRSVSWYQQTPGQGLQFLFEYFSETQRNKGNFPGRFSGRQFSNSRSEMNVSTLELGDSALYLCASSYLGDYEQYFGPGTRLTVT.